This T cell receptor (beta chain) was captured by sequencing in a study of metastatic and nonmetastatic thyroid tumors. Turning to the study itself: For malignant and benign thyroid patients, tumor or nodule tissue and blood were the sources whose repertoires were compared. Study-wide points: When malignant thyroid tumors were compared with benign nodules, TCR beta diversity was reportedly significantly higher in the malignant tumors. This held in both blood and tumor samples.

CDR3 length: 16 amino acids. Germline V CDR1 and CDR2: MGHRA, YSYEKL. Trimming pared 1 base from V and 0 bases from J, leaving 11 bases between. Every patient underwent thyroid surgery untreated. As handled by the study authors: A distant-metastasis classifier for papillary thyroid cancer was built using CDR3 differences across clinicopathological groups. Using MiXCR, TCRdb reanalyzed the PCR reads. The V and J calls shown here were made by TCRdb, not taken from the authors' results. The sample has approximately 15,000 clones, about 21% seen once. This clone was seen many times. The antigen is unknown. The sequence was obtained from a female donor with papillary thyroid cancer or a benign thyroid nodule (not recorded which). Some clones in this sample may be carry-over from other donors' samples. This sequence joins TRBV4-1 and TRBJ2-3; D unresolved. The specimen sequenced was blood. In DNA form, the CDR3 reads TGCGCCAGCAGCCAAGCCCCCCATGTAAGCACAGATACGCAGTATTTT. Translating gives CASSQAPHVSTDTQYF.